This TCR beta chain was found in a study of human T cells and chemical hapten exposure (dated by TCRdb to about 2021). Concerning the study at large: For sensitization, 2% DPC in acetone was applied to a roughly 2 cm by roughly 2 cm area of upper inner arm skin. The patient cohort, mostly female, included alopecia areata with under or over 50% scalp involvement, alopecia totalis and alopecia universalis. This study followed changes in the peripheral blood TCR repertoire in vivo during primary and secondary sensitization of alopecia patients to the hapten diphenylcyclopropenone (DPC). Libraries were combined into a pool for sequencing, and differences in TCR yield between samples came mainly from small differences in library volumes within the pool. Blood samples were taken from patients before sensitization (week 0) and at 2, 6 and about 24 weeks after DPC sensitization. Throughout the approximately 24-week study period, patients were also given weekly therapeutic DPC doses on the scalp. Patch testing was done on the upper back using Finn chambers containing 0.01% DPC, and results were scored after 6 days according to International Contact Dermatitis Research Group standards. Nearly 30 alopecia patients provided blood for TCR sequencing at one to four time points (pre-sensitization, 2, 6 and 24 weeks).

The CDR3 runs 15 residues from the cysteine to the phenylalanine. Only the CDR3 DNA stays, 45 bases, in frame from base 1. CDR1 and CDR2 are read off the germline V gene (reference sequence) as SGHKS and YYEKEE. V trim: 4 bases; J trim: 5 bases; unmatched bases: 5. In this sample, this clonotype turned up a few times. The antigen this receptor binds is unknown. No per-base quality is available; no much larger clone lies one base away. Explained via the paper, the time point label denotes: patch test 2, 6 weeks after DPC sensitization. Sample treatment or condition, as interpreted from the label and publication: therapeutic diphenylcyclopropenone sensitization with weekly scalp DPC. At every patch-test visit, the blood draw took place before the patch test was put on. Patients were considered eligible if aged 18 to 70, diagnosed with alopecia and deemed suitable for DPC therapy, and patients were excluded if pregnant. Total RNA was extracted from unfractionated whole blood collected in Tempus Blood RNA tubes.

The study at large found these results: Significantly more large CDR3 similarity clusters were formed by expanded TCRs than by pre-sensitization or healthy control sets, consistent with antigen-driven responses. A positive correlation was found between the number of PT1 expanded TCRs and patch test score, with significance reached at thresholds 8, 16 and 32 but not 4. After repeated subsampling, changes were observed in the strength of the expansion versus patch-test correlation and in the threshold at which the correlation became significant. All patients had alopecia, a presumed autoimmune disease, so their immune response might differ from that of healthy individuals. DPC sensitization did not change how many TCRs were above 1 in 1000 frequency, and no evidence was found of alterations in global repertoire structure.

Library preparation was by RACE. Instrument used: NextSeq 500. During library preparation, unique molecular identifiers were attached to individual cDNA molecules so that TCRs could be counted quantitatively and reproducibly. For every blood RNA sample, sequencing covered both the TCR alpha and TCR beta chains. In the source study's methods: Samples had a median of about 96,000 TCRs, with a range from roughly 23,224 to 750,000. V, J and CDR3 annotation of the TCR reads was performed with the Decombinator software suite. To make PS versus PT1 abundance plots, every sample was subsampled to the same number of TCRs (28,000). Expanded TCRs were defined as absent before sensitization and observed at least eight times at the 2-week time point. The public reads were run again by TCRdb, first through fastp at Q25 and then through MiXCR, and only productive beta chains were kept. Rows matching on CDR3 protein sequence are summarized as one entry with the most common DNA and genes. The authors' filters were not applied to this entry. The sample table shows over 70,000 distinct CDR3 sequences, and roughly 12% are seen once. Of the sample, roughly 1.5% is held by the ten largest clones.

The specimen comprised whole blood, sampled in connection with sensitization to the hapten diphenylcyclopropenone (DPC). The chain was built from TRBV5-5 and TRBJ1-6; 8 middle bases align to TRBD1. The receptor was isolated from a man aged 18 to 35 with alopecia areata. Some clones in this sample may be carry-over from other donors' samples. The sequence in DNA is TGTGCCAGCAGCCAGGACAGGGTAAATAATTCACCCCTCCACTTT. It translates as CASSQDRVNNSPLHF.